The 3 T cell receptor beta chains listed next were all sequenced from one sample in a study of control samples from healthy donors and cancer patients. Profiled with immunoSEQ multiplex PCR; TCRdb holds only in-frame clones, not every one. The sample yields some 120,000 clones, about 93% seen once. What was sequenced was blood. The receptors come from a man aged 18 to 30 in good health.

CDR3: CAISGTDSDTEAFF. Here the CDR3 DNA reads TGTGCCATCAGTGGAACCGACAGTGACACTGAAGCTTTCTTT. The V gene is TRBV10-3, the J gene TRBJ1-1, with a tentative D call TRBD1 (5 bases). The CDR3 loop spans 14 amino acids. Germline lookup yields CDR1 ENHRY and CDR2 SYGVKD. Trimming removed 4 bases at V and 3 bases at J, with 12 bases between.

The chain links TRBV19 to TRBJ1-1, with 8 bases matching TRBD1. Germline-derived CDR1 and CDR2 are LNHDA and SQIVND (reference sequence). This CDR3 contains 15 residues. With V trimmed by 5 bases and J by 1 base, 6 bases remained unmatched. CDR3 sequence (DNA): TGTGCCAGTAGTTTAGGACAGGGCGGGAACACTGAAGCTTTCTTT. Protein product: CASSLGQGGNTEAFF.

The chain carries TRBV10-3 and TRBJ1-4, with D possibly being TRBD1 (6 bases). V was clipped by 3 bases and J by 4 bases, with 9 bases between them. The germline V gene has CDR1 ENHRY and CDR2 SYGVKD. The length of the CDR3 is 14 residues. This CDR3 reads CAISEQGFNEKLFF. Here the CDR3 DNA reads TGTGCCATCAGTGAACAGGGTTTTAATGAAAAACTGTTTTTT.